This T cell receptor (beta chain) emerged from a study of CD8 T cells in ankylosing spondylitis. Each CDR3 protein is one row after TCRdb ran MiXCR on the 5' RACE reads. The data contain hundreds of thousands of distinct CDR3 sequences, roughly 32% of them singletons. Germline CDR1 is SGHTA and CDR2 is FQGTGA. CDR3 size: 10 residues. Trimming removed 9 bases at V and 3 bases at J, with 6 bases between. Sequencing input: blood, either unsorted or a sorted T cell fraction (not recorded which). This chain uses TRBV7-3 with TRBJ2-7; D unclear. The sequence derives from a male donor with ankylosing spondylitis or in good health (not recorded which). In nucleotides, the CDR3 is TGTGCCAGGACGGACTACGAGCAGTACTTC. Amino acid sequence: CARTDYEQYF.